This is a list of T cell receptor beta chains from one sample in a study of beta chain features in type 1 diabetes. Generated by immunoSEQ multiplex PCR, the TCRdb table keeps only in-frame clones and is missing some. Of around 250,000 clones detected, around an eighth appear once; the ten largest clones hold about 0.024%. The sequenced sample was naive CD4+ T cells from blood. The receptors originated from a woman aged 40-49 years in good health. CDR3s include the opening cysteine and the closing phenylalanine or tryptophan. The order of the fields is D gene, clone size, J gene, V gene, CDR3 DNA, CDR3 protein. D genes are given only for firm matches. Not all rows give a size; the values are once, few, many and, for expanded clones, a class.

D: -
size: few
J: TRBJ2-3
V: TRBV4-3
DNA: TGCGCCAGCAGCCAAGATGGGACTTATCCAAGCACAGATACGCAGTATTTT
CDR3: CASSQDGTYPSTDTQYF

D: TRBD2
size: -
J: TRBJ2-5
V: TRBV5-4
DNA: TGTGCCACCGGGGGCGGGGGGGCCGGGGAGACCCAGTACTTC
CDR3: CATGGGGAGETQYF

D: -
size: -
J: TRBJ1-1
V: TRBV2
DNA: TGTGCCAGCACCAGTGGGGGAGGAACTGAAGCTTTCTTT
CDR3: CASTSGGGTEAFF

D: -
size: many
J: TRBJ2-1
V: TRBV21-1
DNA: TGTGCCAGCAGCAATCGTATTCGCAATGAGCAGTTCTTC
CDR3: CASSNRIRNEQFF

D: TRBD2
size: few
J: TRBJ2-3
V: TRBV7-2
DNA: TGTGCCAGCAGCCCTAGCGGGGGGGCAGATACGCAGTATTTT
CDR3: CASSPSGGADTQYF

D: TRBD1
size: -
J: TRBJ1-2
V: TRBV9
DNA: TGTGCCAGCAGTACGGGACAGACCCTCTATGGCTACACCTTC
CDR3: CASSTGQTLYGYTF

D: TRBD1
size: -
J: TRBJ1-1
V: TRBV9
DNA: TGTGCCAGCAGCTCTCTGGTTAGGGGGCCCACTGAAGCTTTCTTT
CDR3: CASSSLVRGPTEAFF

D: -
size: -
J: TRBJ2-1
V: TRBV5-1
DNA: TGCGCCAGCAGGACGGGGTACAATGAGCAGTTCTTC
CDR3: CASRTGYNEQFF

D: TRBD1
size: -
J: TRBJ1-1
V: TRBV11-2
DNA: TGTGCCAGCAGCTTAATTACAGGGGGGCAAACTGAAGCTTTCTTT
CDR3: CASSLITGGQTEAFF

D: -
size: -
J: TRBJ1-2
V: TRBV29-1
DNA: TGCAGCGTTCAAAGGTCGAGTAGCAACTATGGCTACACCTTC
CDR3: CSVQRSSSNYGYTF

D: TRBD2
size: -
J: TRBJ2-5
V: TRBV5-4
DNA: TGTGCCAGCAGCCCCGGACTAGCGGGGGGGCCGCAAGAGACCCAGTACTTC
CDR3: CASSPGLAGGPQETQYF

D: -
size: -
J: TRBJ1-1
V: TRBV6-8
DNA: TGTGCCAACACACAGAGCATGAACACTGAAGCTTTCTTT
CDR3: CANTQSMNTEAFF

D: TRBD1
size: few
J: TRBJ2-7
V: TRBV18
DNA: TGTGCCAGCTCACCTGGGACAGCGAACTCCTACGAGCAGTACTTC
CDR3: CASSPGTANSYEQYF

D: TRBD1
size: few
J: TRBJ1-2
V: TRBV7-9
DNA: TGTGCCAGCAGCCGAAACCCTAGGGACAGGGACTATGGCTACACCTTC
CDR3: CASSRNPRDRDYGYTF

D: -
size: few
J: TRBJ1-4
V: TRBV11-2
DNA: TGTGCCAGCAGCTTACACGGTGAAAAACTGTTTTTT
CDR3: CASSLHGEKLFF

D: TRBD2
size: -
J: TRBJ2-5
V: TRBV5-1
DNA: TGCGCCAGCAGCTTGGGTGCGGGGGTTGGACAAGAGACCCAGTACTTC
CDR3: CASSLGAGVGQETQYF

D: -
size: -
J: TRBJ1-1
V: TRBV5-6
DNA: TGTGCCAGCAGCTTGGTGGACAGACGTCTGGGCACTGAAGCTTTCTTT
CDR3: CASSLVDRRLGTEAFF

D: TRBD1
size: many
J: TRBJ2-7
V: TRBV4-1
DNA: TGCGCCAGCAGCCCAGCGTCCCGGGACAGGGTAGGGGAGCAGTACTTC
CDR3: CASSPASRDRVGEQYF

D: -
size: -
J: TRBJ1-3
V: TRBV6-5
DNA: TGTGCCAGCAGTTACTCGAGAGGCACGTCTGGAAACACCATATATTTT
CDR3: CASSYSRGTSGNTIYF

D: TRBD1
size: -
J: TRBJ1-4
V: TRBV7-2
DNA: TGTGCCAGCAGCCCACCGGGACAGGGGAATGAAAAACTGTTTTTT
CDR3: CASSPPGQGNEKLFF

D: -
size: few
J: TRBJ2-3
V: TRBV6-1
DNA: TGTGCCAGCATACTAGGGTACCAAAGCACAGATACGCAGTATTTT
CDR3: CASILGYQSTDTQYF

D: -
size: few
J: TRBJ1-3
V: TRBV5-6
DNA: TGTGCCAGCGGGATTCAGGGCGGCGGAAACACCATATATTTT
CDR3: CASGIQGGGNTIYF

D: -
size: few
J: TRBJ1-1
V: TRBV6-1
DNA: TGTGCCAGCACCGGGGACTTGGGCACTGAAGCTTTCTTT
CDR3: CASTGDLGTEAFF

D: -
size: few
J: TRBJ1-2
V: TRBV9
DNA: TGTGCCAGCAGCACGGGGGAACTTTATGGCTACACCTTC
CDR3: CASSTGELYGYTF

D: -
size: -
J: TRBJ2-2
V: TRBV5-4
DNA: TGTGCCAGCAGCTTGGAGAGGGCCGGGGAGCTGTTTTTT
CDR3: CASSLERAGELFF

D: TRBD1
size: few
J: TRBJ2-7
V: TRBV6-1
DNA: TGTGCCAGCATGGGACAGTACTACGAGCAGTACTTC
CDR3: CASMGQYYEQYF

D: TRBD1
size: -
J: TRBJ1-6
V: TRBV6-1
DNA: TGTGCCAGCAGTGAAGACAGGGGGGCACTAAATTCACCCCTCCACTTT
CDR3: CASSEDRGALNSPLHF

D: -
size: few
J: TRBJ2-5
V: TRBV29-1
DNA: TGCAGACCCGCGGAAGTTAAGCTGGTTGAACCCTTTGGAAAGACCCAGTACTTC
CDR3: CRPAEVKLVEPFGKTQYF

D: -
size: -
J: TRBJ1-4
V: TRBV6-5
DNA: TGTGCCAGCGGGAACAGGGTTGGTAATGAAAAACTGTTTTTT
CDR3: CASGNRVGNEKLFF

D: TRBD1
size: -
J: TRBJ1-5
V: TRBV6-5
DNA: TGTGCCAGTCATACAGGGGTTAGCAATCAGCCCCAGCATTTT
CDR3: CASHTGVSNQPQHF

D: -
size: few
J: TRBJ1-1
V: TRBV20-1
DNA: TGCAGTGCTAGCGGAGTAGGAGCTTTCTTT
CDR3: CSASGVGAFF

D: TRBD1
size: -
J: TRBJ2-7
V: TRBV5-1
DNA: TGCGCCAGCAGCTTGACAGGGGGATTTATGCCCTACGAGCAGTACTTC
CDR3: CASSLTGGFMPYEQYF

D: -
size: few
J: TRBJ1-5
V: TRBV6-1
DNA: TGTGCCAGCAGCAAGCATCAGCCCCAGCATTTT
CDR3: CASSKHQPQHF

D: TRBD2
size: -
J: TRBJ2-1
V: TRBV9
DNA: TGTGCCAGCACCAAAGGGGAGCTAGCGGGGGGCACCTACAATGAGCAGTTCTTC
CDR3: CASTKGELAGGTYNEQFF

D: -
size: few
J: TRBJ1-5
V: TRBV18
DNA: TGTGCCAGCTCACCGACAGCGGGAAGCAATCAGCCCCAGCATTTT
CDR3: CASSPTAGSNQPQHF

D: TRBD1
size: -
J: TRBJ2-7
V: TRBV18
DNA: TGTGCCAGCTCACCAAGGGGACAGGGGGACGAGCAGTACTTC
CDR3: CASSPRGQGDEQYF

D: -
size: few
J: TRBJ1-2
V: TRBV5-4
DNA: TGTGCCAGCAGCTTGGAGCCAGGGGCTTATGGCTACACCTTC
CDR3: CASSLEPGAYGYTF

D: -
size: few
J: TRBJ2-5
V: TRBV2
DNA: TGTGCCAGCAAAAGGGGCTCAGAGACCCAGTACTTC
CDR3: CASKRGSETQYF

D: -
size: -
J: TRBJ1-2
V: TRBV2
DNA: TGTGCCAGCAGTGAACTGGCAGGGAGGAGTGGCTACACCTTC
CDR3: CASSELAGRSGYTF

D: TRBD1
size: -
J: TRBJ2-2
V: TRBV5-1
DNA: TGCGCCAGCAGCTTCGGGACAGGGAACACCGGGGAGCTGTTTTTT
CDR3: CASSFGTGNTGELFF

D: -
size: -
J: TRBJ2-7
V: TRBV6-5
DNA: TGTGCCAGCAGTTACTCGACGTCCAGGGACGAGCAGTACTTC
CDR3: CASSYSTSRDEQYF

D: TRBD1
size: few
J: TRBJ2-1
V: TRBV6-6
DNA: TGTGCCAGCGGACAGGCCTACAATGAGCAGTTCTTC
CDR3: CASGQAYNEQFF

D: -
size: -
J: TRBJ1-6
V: TRBV28
DNA: TGTGCCAGCAGATCTGGACAGCGAAATTCACCCCTCCACTTT
CDR3: CASRSGQRNSPLHF

D: TRBD1
size: -
J: TRBJ1-6
V: TRBV6-4
DNA: TGTGCCAGCAGTGTTTGGGGGCAGGGGGTCGGGAATTCACCCCTCCACTTT
CDR3: CASSVWGQGVGNSPLHF

D: TRBD2
size: few
J: TRBJ2-2
V: TRBV5-1
DNA: TGCGCCAGCAGCTTGGGGACTAGCTCTGGGGAGCTGTTTTTT
CDR3: CASSLGTSSGELFF

D: -
size: few
J: TRBJ1-6
V: TRBV6-6
DNA: TGTGCCAGCAGTTACTCCGGGAGGGATTATAATTCACCCCTCCACTTT
CDR3: CASSYSGRDYNSPLHF

D: TRBD1
size: -
J: TRBJ2-5
V: TRBV6-5
DNA: TGTGCCAGCACAGACTCGGCTGAGGGGGCGGAGACCCAGTACTTC
CDR3: CASTDSAEGAETQYF

D: TRBD1
size: -
J: TRBJ2-5
V: TRBV7-2
DNA: TGTGCCAGCAGCTCCAGGGGGCGCCAAGAGACCCAGTACTTC
CDR3: CASSSRGRQETQYF

D: -
size: few
J: TRBJ2-7
V: TRBV19
DNA: TGTGCCAGTAGTACGATCCAGACAGGCACCTACGAGCAGTACTTC
CDR3: CASSTIQTGTYEQYF

D: -
size: -
J: TRBJ2-5
V: TRBV14
DNA: TGTGCCAGCAGCCAAGATTTCACGGGGTGGGAGACCCAGTACTTC
CDR3: CASSQDFTGWETQYF

D: TRBD1
size: -
J: TRBJ2-5
V: TRBV18
DNA: TGTGCCAGCTCATCGCGACAGGGCTTAGAGACCCAGTACTTC
CDR3: CASSSRQGLETQYF

D: TRBD1
size: -
J: TRBJ1-2
V: TRBV18
DNA: TGTGCCAGCTCAACCGACAGGGACTATGGCTACACCTTC
CDR3: CASSTDRDYGYTF

D: -
size: few
J: TRBJ1-5
V: TRBV5-5
DNA: TGTGCCAGCAGCTTGGGAGGGAGTCAGCCCCAGCATTTT
CDR3: CASSLGGSQPQHF

D: TRBD1
size: -
J: TRBJ2-7
V: TRBV6-6
DNA: TGTGCCAGCAGTTACACAGGGGGAACCTACGAGCAGTACTTC
CDR3: CASSYTGGTYEQYF

D: -
size: few
J: TRBJ2-5
V: TRBV6-5
DNA: TGTGCCACCAGGACAGTTCAAGAGACCCAGTACTTC
CDR3: CATRTVQETQYF

D: TRBD1
size: few
J: TRBJ1-6
V: TRBV19
DNA: TGTGCCAGTAGTCCTGGACAGGGAGATTCACCCCTCCACTTT
CDR3: CASSPGQGDSPLHF

D: -
size: -
J: TRBJ1-5
V: TRBV19
DNA: TGTGCCAGTAGTTTATACAGCCGGGGGAGCAATCAGCCCCAGCATTTT
CDR3: CASSLYSRGSNQPQHF

D: -
size: -
J: TRBJ2-6
V: TRBV5-1
DNA: TGCGCCACAGCAGCTTGGGGGCAGGGACACCCGGTTGGATCTGGGGCCAACGTCCTGACTTTC
CDR3: CATAAWGQGHPVGSGANVLTF